A single sample gave rise to the 27 T cell receptor beta chains below, sequenced in a study of OX40 agonist ivuxolimab in advanced cancers. Sequenced by immunoSEQ multiplex PCR; TCRdb stores in-frame clones only, minus some. The sample holds 73,000 or so clones, more than 85% seen once. The sequenced sample was CD4+ or CD8+ T cells sorted from blood, obtained in a trial of the OX40 agonist ivuxolimab. All receptors derive from an adult with an advanced solid tumor such as melanoma, head and neck, liver or kidney cancer.

V gene TRBV19 combines with J gene TRBJ1-5, with D perhaps matching TRBD1 (6 bases). Germline V CDR1 and CDR2: LNHDA, SQIVND (reference sequence). With 3 bases removed from V and 0 bases from J, the gap between germline ends came to 18 bases. The CDR3 totals 18 residues. CDR3 protein: CASSIRWTAGNSNQPQHF. CDR3 nucleotides: TGTGCCAGTAGTATTAGGTGGACAGCCGGTAATAGCAATCAGCCCCAGCATTTT.

J is TRBJ1-4 and V is TRBV5-4; TRBD1 is a possible D gene (6 bases). Germline assignment: CDR1 SGHNT and CDR2 YYREEE (reference sequence). The CDR3 runs 15 residues. Trimming stripped 6 bases from V and 5 bases from J, with 17 bases between. The CDR3 is CASTSQTGANEKLFF. CDR3 bases: TGTGCCAGCACCTCTCAGACAGGAGCAAATGAAAAACTGTTTTTT.

This sequence joins TRBV27 and TRBJ1-1, with unresolved D. V was cut by 5 bases and J by 3 bases, with 10 bases left in between. This CDR3 is 13 amino acids long. Germline V gives CDR1 MNHEY, CDR2 SMNVEV (reference sequence). CDR3 residues: CASSLRWDTEAFF. The CDR3 DNA reads TGTGCCAGCAGTCTCCGTTGGGACACTGAAGCTTTCTTT.

The chain recombines TRBV10-3 with TRBJ2-2, with D maybe TRBD1 (6 bases). Germline values: CDR1 ENHRY, CDR2 SYGVKD. Trimming left V 0 bases short and J 0 bases short, with 8 bases between. The CDR3 runs 16 residues. This CDR3 reads CAISESDSANTGELFF. As DNA, the CDR3 is TGTGCCATCAGTGAGTCGGACAGCGCGAACACCGGGGAGCTGTTTTTT.

The chain carries TRBV9 and TRBJ2-6; no clear D. V lost 3 bases and J lost 0, with 10 bases in between. CDR3 length: 16 amino acids. From germline, CDR1 is SGDLS and CDR2 YYNGEE. CDR3 in amino acids: CASSARGGSGANVLTF. The CDR3 bases are TGTGCCAGCAGCGCCCGCGGTGGCTCTGGGGCCAACGTCCTGACTTTC.

The chain has TRBV27 and TRBJ2-3, with a weak D call TRBD2 (6 bases). Trimming shortened V by 5 bases and J by 10 bases, and 13 bases separated the two germline ends. CDR3 length: 12 amino acids. Germline CDR1 is MNHEY and CDR2 is SMNVEV (reference sequence). The CDR3 bases are TGTGCCAGCAGTGGGGACTCCCGGGCGCAGTATTTT. This sequence encodes CASSGDSRAQYF.

The CDR3 here is CASNPRAGLGNEQFF. As DNA, the CDR3 is TGTGCCAGCAATCCCCGGGCAGGTTTAGGCAATGAGCAGTTCTTC. This chain uses TRBV6-6 with TRBJ2-1, with D unresolved. This CDR3 is 15 amino acids long. Per the germline V gene, CDR1 is MNHNY and CDR2 is SVGAGI (reference sequence). The V end lost 7 bases, the J end lost 6 bases, and 19 bases lay between the germline ends.

The chain uses TRBV10-3 and TRBJ1-2, with 7 bases that match TRBD1. The CDR3 loop spans 14 amino acids. CDR1 ENHRY and CDR2 SYGVKD come from the germline V gene. V dropped 2 bases and J dropped 7; count of bases not matched to a gene: 7. Here the CDR3 DNA reads TGTGCCATCAGTGAGCCGGACAGGAGGGCTGGCTACACCTTC. This encodes CAISEPDRRAGYTF.

The chain joins TRBV29-1 to TRBJ1-2, with 9 bases identical to TRBD1. The trim removed 3 bases at V and 8 bases at J, leaving 10 bases unmatched. The CDR3 has 14 amino acids. Per germline, CDR1 SQVTM and CDR2 ANQGSEA. The CDR3 protein is CSVDTGGASVGYTF. CDR3 DNA: TGCAGCGTTGATACAGGGGGCGCTTCGGTCGGCTACACCTTC.

This clone has only one observation. The CDR3 region has the DNA TGCGCCAGCAGCTTGTCAACAGGGGGCAAGAACACTGAAGCTTTCTTT. Amino acid sequence: CASSLSTGGKNTEAFF. V is TRBV5-1 and J is TRBJ1-1; the match to TRBD1 covers 9 bases. Germline-derived CDR1 and CDR2 are SGHRS and YFSETQ. After removal of 1 base from V and 1 base from J, the junction contained 5 bases not matched to a gene. This CDR3 contains 16 residues.

V is TRBV11-3 and J is TRBJ2-1, with D unresolved. Trimming removed 3 bases at V and 4 bases at J, with 7 bases between. CDR3 size: 13 residues. The germline CDR1 and CDR2 sequences are SGHNT and YENEEA. The CDR3 loop reads CASSFGGYNEQFF. CDR3 nucleotide sequence: TGTGCCAGCAGCTTCGGCGGTTACAATGAGCAGTTCTTC.

The J gene is TRBJ2-4, the V gene TRBV18, with TRBD1 matching over 9 bases. Germline V gene data show CDR1 as KGHSH and CDR2 as LQKENI. The trim removed 8 bases at V and 15 bases at J, leaving 17 bases unmatched. The CDR3 is 14 amino acids. DNA of the CDR3: TGTGCCAGCCACCGGGACAGGGACTCCTCTTTTGGGTACTTC. Translated: CASHRDRDSSFGYF. Full variable domain (missing parts from reference TRBV18 and TRBJ2-4): NAGVMQNPRHLVRRRGQEARLRCSPMKGHSHVYWYRQLPEEGLKFMVYLQKENIIDESGMPKERFSAEFPKEGPSILRIQQVVRGDSAAYFCASHRDRDSSFGYFGAGTRLSVL.

The gene calls are TRBV19 and TRBJ1-5, with 7 bases lining up with TRBD1. Germline assignment: CDR1 LNHDA and CDR2 SQIVND (reference sequence). The CDR3 covers 17 residues. V lost 3 bases, J lost 4 bases, and 12 bases stayed unmatched. DNA for the CDR3: TGTGCCAGTAGTATTGGGTTTAAGGGGGCGTTGAATCAGCCCCAGCATTTT. It codes for CASSIGFKGALNQPQHF.

This chain connects TRBV19 to TRBJ2-1; 10 nucleotides match TRBD2. The CDR3 totals 18 residues. V lost 4 bases and J lost 0; bases outside the gene matches: 9. Germline V gene sequence: CDR1 LNHDA, CDR2 SQIVND (reference sequence). CDR3 amino acids: CASSTGLAKWSSYNEQFF. The CDR3, as DNA: TGTGCCAGTAGTACGGGACTAGCGAAATGGAGCTCCTACAATGAGCAGTTCTTC.

This clone was seen just once. The V call is TRBV5-5, the J call TRBJ2-3; 15 nucleotides match TRBD2. Germline trimming cut 1 base from V and 5 bases from J; bases unmatched to any gene: 8. The CDR3 runs 18 residues. Germline assignment: CDR1 SGHKS and CDR2 YYEKEE (reference sequence). CDR3 residues: CASSLLGLAGGPVDTQYF. The CDR3 region has the DNA TGTGCCAGCAGCTTGTTAGGACTAGCGGGAGGGCCGGTAGATACGCAGTATTTT.

This CDR3 is CASSPGLALSGNTIYF. CDR3 DNA sequence: TGTGCCAGCTCACCAGGATTAGCTCTCTCTGGAAACACCATATATTTT. The chain recombines TRBV18 with TRBJ1-3; D unresolved. The CDR3 has 16 amino acids. Trimming stripped 2 bases from V and 0 bases from J, with 11 bases between. Germline assignment: CDR1 KGHSH and CDR2 LQKENI.

This clone came up once. The chain has TRBV2 and TRBJ2-7; TRBD2 matches at 9 bases. Germline CDR1 reads SNHLY; CDR2 reads FYNNEI. The V and J ends lost 1 base and 3 bases, in that order; junction bases with no gene match: 1. This CDR3 is 14 amino acids long. The CDR3 is CASSEGGRDYEQYF. CDR3 sequence (DNA): TGTGCCAGCAGTGAAGGCGGGAGGGACTACGAGCAGTACTTC.

The chain carries TRBV6-1 and TRBJ2-3; TRBD2 agrees at 13 bases. Trimming at V came to 1 base and at J to 1 base, leaving 5 bases not matched to a gene. CDR1 is MNHNS and CDR2 is SASEGT in the germline V gene. CDR3 length equals 18 residues. CDR3 nucleotides: TGTGCCAGCAGTGAAGGGACTAGCGGGAGTTTGCGCACAGATACGCAGTATTTT. It is translated as CASSEGTSGSLRTDTQYF.

The chain joins TRBV7-2 to TRBJ2-1, with TRBD1 as a possible D gene (5 bases). The ends were cut back, 6 bases at V and 7 bases at J, with 10 bases in the middle. Germline CDR1 SGHTA, CDR2 FQGNSA. The CDR3 runs 12 residues. CDR3: CASRIGENEQFF. For the CDR3, the DNA is TGTGCCAGCAGAATAGGGGAAAATGAGCAGTTCTTC.

The J gene is TRBJ2-7, the V gene TRBV19; D is undetermined. Germline V gene data show CDR1 as LNHDA and CDR2 as SQIVND (reference sequence). Trimming took 5 bases from V and 1 from J, leaving 15 bases between them. This CDR3 comprises 15 residues. CDR3 residues: CASSPRDAGSYEQYF. The DNA of the CDR3 is TGTGCCAGTAGTCCCCGAGACGCCGGTTCCTACGAGCAGTACTTC.

This clone was counted once. Written as DNA, the CDR3 is TGTGCCATCAGTGATGCTTCCCGACTAGCGGGAGTTGGTACGCAGTATTTT. Its translation is CAISDASRLAGVGTQYF. V usage is TRBV10-3 and J usage is TRBJ2-3; 12 nucleotides line up with TRBD2. With 3 bases clipped from V and 8 bases from J, the junction kept 12 bases outside the gene matches. CDR3 length equals 17 residues. CDR1 and CDR2 (germline): ENHRY, SYGVKD.

This rearrangement joins TRBV6-5 to TRBJ2-2; 7 nucleotides line up with TRBD2. CDR1 and CDR2 (germline): MNHEY, SVGAGI. V lost 2 bases to trimming and J lost 3 bases; unmatched junction nucleotides: 0. The CDR3 is 14 amino acids. The CDR3 spells CASSYAGDTGELFF. The CDR3 coding sequence is TGTGCCAGCAGTTACGCGGGAGACACCGGGGAGCTGTTTTTT.

This clone was seen a single time. In this CDR3 the conserved last residue, phenylalanine or tryptophan, is missing, so a read error is likely. This chain joins TRBV4-1 and TRBJ2-7; TRBD1 agrees at 8 bases. CDR1 is MGHRA, CDR2 YSYEKL, per germline. Trimming cost V 4 bases and J 5 bases; bases outside gene matches: 10. The CDR3 covers 15 residues. The CDR3 protein is CASSRSDRAFDEQYL. For the CDR3, the DNA is TGCGCCAGCAGCCGCTCGGACAGGGCCTTCGACGAGCAGTACCTC.

Only one count was recorded for this clone. The chain is built from TRBV27 and TRBJ2-1; the match to TRBD2 covers 13 bases. The CDR3 totals 17 residues. V lost 1 base and J lost 10; bases outside the gene matches: 10. The germline V gene has CDR1 MNHEY and CDR2 SMNVEV (reference sequence). This chain's CDR3 is CASSLFAGLAGSGEQFF. The CDR3 bases are TGTGCCAGCAGTTTATTCGCGGGACTAGCGGGATCTGGGGAGCAGTTCTTC.

This clone appeared a single time. The V and J genes are TRBV10-1 and TRBJ2-1; 15 bases agree with TRBD2. The J segment lost 4 bases and the V segment lost 6 bases, leaving 4 bases of the junction unmatched. CDR3 size: 16 residues. CDR1 is WNHNN and CDR2 is SYGVQD in the germline V gene (reference sequence). The CDR3 DNA follows: TGCGCCAGCAGCGGGACTAGCGGGAGGTCTTACAATGAGCAGTTCTTC. This gives the protein CASSGTSGRSYNEQFF.

This clone has more than one count but fewer than ten. The gene calls are TRBV21-1 and TRBJ1-5. TRBV21-1 is a recognized pseudogene. The CDR3 contains 10 residues. Here the CDR3 reads CASTWEPQHF. CDR3 coding DNA: TGTGCCAGCACCTGGGAGCCCCAGCATTTT.

The chain carries TRBV5-1 and TRBJ2-3; 12 nucleotides align to TRBD2. Germline CDR1 is SGHRS and CDR2 is YFSETQ. The V segment lost 3 bases and the J segment 4 bases; nucleotides outside the gene matches: 15. The CDR3 consists of 19 residues. CDR3 sequence: CASSYGHSELAGGADTQYF. In DNA form, the CDR3 reads TGCGCCAGCAGCTATGGACACTCGGAGCTAGCGGGAGGGGCAGATACGCAGTATTTT.